This is a list of T cell receptor beta chains from one sample in a study of shared T cell receptors in the human thymus. Method: immunoSEQ multiplex PCR; TCRdb's copy keeps in-frame clones and lacks some. Of over 450,000 clones listed, approximately 80% are singletons. This same sample was also part of a study on human thymus T cells.

Sequencing input: thymocytes. Receptors originate from a boy under three years old with a congenital heart defect. Each CDR3 is given with its conserved first and last residue. The order of the fields is D gene, clone size, V gene, J gene, CDR3 protein, CDR3 DNA. D genes are given only for firm matches. Expanded clones are given a class, and other clones once, few, many or no size at all.

NA	few	TRBV4-3	TRBJ2-5	CASSHTPTGPQETQYF	TGCGCCAGCAGCCACACTCCTACAGGGCCCCAAGAGACCCAGTACTTC
TRBD2	NA	TRBV2	TRBJ2-5	CASSGDLAGGVQETQYF	TGTGCCAGCAGCGGAGATCTAGCGGGAGGGGTCCAAGAGACCCAGTACTTC
NA	NA	TRBV29-1	TRBJ1-2	CSATAGSVYGYTF	TGCAGCGCTACCGCGGGGTCGGTCTATGGCTACACCTTC
TRBD1	once	TRBV11-2	TRBJ2-7	CASSFSGTGSYEQYF	TGTGCCAGCAGCTTTTCCGGGACAGGGTCTTACGAGCAGTACTTC
TRBD2	NA	TRBV10-3	TRBJ2-7	CAISESLGLALEQYF	TGTGCCATCAGTGAGTCCCTGGGACTAGCGCTCGAGCAGTACTTC
TRBD1	once	TRBV10-3	TRBJ1-1	CAASTGDTEAFF	TGTGCCGCTTCGACAGGGGACACTGAAGCTTTCTTT
TRBD2	NA	TRBV4-1	TRBJ2-4	CASSQPLAGRKNIQYF	TGCGCCAGCAGTCAACCACTAGCGGGTCGCAAAAACATTCAGTACTTC
NA	few	TRBV19	TRBJ1-2	CASSMEQCNGYTF	TGTGCCAGTAGTATGGAACAGTGTAATGGCTACACCTTC
NA	NA	TRBV19	TRBJ2-1	CASIPRSIITSEEGASGFNEQFF	TGTGCCAGTATCCCGCGATCTATTATAACTAGTGAGGAAGGCGCGAGCGGATTCAATGAGCAGTTCTTC
TRBD1	NA	TRBV6-1	TRBJ2-7	CASSEARIGDRARILRSSYEQYF	TGTGCCAGCAGTGAAGCGCGGATAGGGGACAGGGCCCGGATTCTGAGGAGCTCCTACGAGCAGTACTTC
NA	NA	TRBV19	TRBJ2-2	CASSIKAGETGELFF	TGTGCCAGTAGTATTAAGGCAGGGGAAACCGGGGAGCTGTTTTTT
TRBD1	NA	TRBV4-3	TRBJ1-3	CASSQDPTGSSGNTIYF	TGCGCCAGCAGCCAAGACCCGACAGGGAGCTCTGGAAACACCATATATTTT
TRBD2	NA	TRBV11-3	TRBJ2-5	CASSPTGLATKTQYF	TGTGCCAGCAGCCCCACGGGACTAGCGACTAAGACCCAGTACTTC
NA	NA	TRBV30	TRBJ2-5	CAWLGGEVETQYF	TGTGCCTGGTTAGGGGGGGAGGTTGAGACCCAGTACTTC
TRBD2	NA	TRBV4-2	TRBJ2-3	CASSHPGTSGSRGTDTQYF	TGTGCCAGCAGCCATCCCGGGACTAGCGGGAGTAGGGGCACAGATACGCAGTATTTT
NA	few	TRBV27	TRBJ1-2	CASKRGNYGYTF	TGTGCCAGCAAGCGGGGGAACTATGGCTACACCTTC
TRBD1	NA	TRBV6-5	TRBJ1-2	CASSSTGQGPYYGYTF	TGTGCCAGCAGTTCCACAGGACAGGGGCCTTACTATGGCTACACCTTC
TRBD2	few	TRBV27	TRBJ2-7	CASSLGLAGGTYEQYF	TGTGCCAGCAGTTTGGGGCTAGCGGGAGGGACCTACGAGCAGTACTTC
TRBD1	NA	TRBV4-3	TRBJ2-3	CASSHPTGGTDTQYF	TGCGCCAGCAGCCACCCGACAGGGGGAACAGATACGCAGTATTTT
NA	NA	TRBV11-2	TRBJ2-2	CASSPDFNRELFF	TGTGCCAGCAGCCCTGACTTTAACCGGGAGCTGTTTTTT
TRBD1	NA	TRBV27	TRBJ2-5	CASSLRCGRGPPRQETQYF	TGTGCCAGCAGTTTAAGGTGTGGCAGGGGGCCTCCTCGGCAAGAGACCCAGTACTTC
NA	NA	TRBV2	TRBJ1-1	CASSEHEQSRDTEAFF	TGTGCCAGCAGTGAACATGAGCAGTCGCGGGACACTGAAGCTTTCTTT
NA	once	TRBV6-4	TRBJ2-1	CASSWGLGNEQFF	TGTGCCAGCAGTTGGGGGCTGGGGAATGAGCAGTTCTTC
TRBD2	NA	TRBV4-1	TRBJ2-7	CASSSSGRAAYEQYF	TGCGCCAGCAGTTCCAGCGGGAGGGCCGCCTACGAGCAGTACTTC
TRBD1	NA	TRBV29-1	TRBJ2-1	CSVGQGRGEQFF	TGCAGCGTGGGACAGGGGCGCGGTGAGCAGTTCTTC
NA	NA	TRBV30	TRBJ1-1	CAWSRMSTEAFF	TGTGCCTGGAGTAGAATGAGCACTGAAGCTTTCTTT
NA	NA	TRBV5-4	TRBJ2-7	CASSLTLPLTSSYEQYF	TGTGCCAGCAGCTTGACTCTACCACTTACTTCCTCCTACGAGCAGTACTTC
TRBD1	NA	TRBV27	TRBJ2-2	CASSARDSSGELFF	TGTGCCAGCAGTGCCCGGGACAGTTCCGGGGAGCTGTTTTTT
TRBD1	NA	TRBV15	TRBJ2-7	CATSSGPGTGRYEQYF	TGTGCCACCAGCAGTGGACCCGGGACAGGACGCTACGAGCAGTACTTC
TRBD1	NA	TRBV28	TRBJ2-7	CASRPARDRAYEQYF	TGTGCCAGCAGGCCAGCCCGGGACAGAGCCTACGAGCAGTACTTC
NA	few	TRBV7-8	TRBJ2-3	CASSLRLLGSSTDTQYF	TGTGCCAGCAGCCTCCGACTCCTAGGGAGTAGCACAGATACGCAGTATTTT
NA	NA	TRBV5-1	TRBJ2-3	CASSLALGGADTQYF	TGCGCCAGCAGCTTGGCTTTGGGGGGAGCAGATACGCAGTATTTT
TRBD2	NA	TRBV5-8	TRBJ2-7	CASSLTGTSDSYEQYF	TGTGCCAGCAGCTTAACCGGGACTAGCGACTCCTACGAGCAGTACTTC
NA	NA	TRBV30	TRBJ2-1	CAWSWGPGSYNEQFF	TGTGCCTGGAGCTGGGGGCCAGGGTCCTACAATGAGCAGTTCTTC
TRBD1	NA	TRBV5-4	TRBJ2-5	CASSLGRGPPQETQYF	TGTGCCAGCAGCTTGGGCAGGGGGCCCCCACAAGAGACCCAGTACTTC
NA	few	TRBV7-8	TRBJ2-2	CASSLAPVGELFF	TGTGCCAGCAGCTTAGCTCCCGTAGGGGAGCTGTTTTTT
NA	NA	TRBV10-2	TRBJ2-5	CASSGGPGEETQYF	TGCGCCAGCAGTGGGGGTCCAGGGGAAGAGACCCAGTACTTC
NA	NA	TRBV21-1	TRBJ2-3	CASSILYGSGSLRTDTQYF	TGTGCCAGCAGCATCCTTTATGGTAGCGGGAGTCTAAGGACAGATACGCAGTATTTT